Shown below are 26 T cell receptor beta chains from a single sample sequenced in a study of OX40 agonist ivuxolimab in advanced cancers. The protocol was immunoSEQ multiplex PCR, while the TCRdb copy is restricted to in-frame clones and leaves out a portion. This table holds some 62,000 clones, just under 85% found once. The sequencing used CD4+ or CD8+ T cells sorted from blood, collected in a trial of the OX40 agonist ivuxolimab. The receptors here all came from an adult with an advanced solid tumor such as melanoma, head and neck, liver or kidney cancer.

The gene calls are TRBV7-2 and TRBJ2-3, with D perhaps assigned TRBD1 or TRBD2 (5 bases each). Between the trimmed V and J ends, which lost 5 bases and 1 base, there was a span of 16 bases. CDR3 length: 16 amino acids. Germline values: CDR1 SGHTA, CDR2 FQGNSA. The CDR3 protein is CASSTRRGDRTDTQYF. Written as DNA, the CDR3 is TGTGCCAGCAGCACACGTCGGGGCGACCGCACAGATACGCAGTATTTT.

The CDR3 nucleotides read TGTGCCAGCAGTCCGGGACACCTGGGCGGCTACACCTTC. Translating gives CASSPGHLGGYTF. The chain combines TRBV6-4 with TRBJ1-2; possibly TRBD1 for D (6 bases). The germline V gene has CDR1 MRHNA and CDR2 SNTAGT. The CDR3 runs 13 residues. V shed 5 bases and J shed 8 bases, with 15 bases lying between them.

This clone was seen just once. The chain combines TRBV6-1 with TRBJ2-6; D not resolved. This CDR3 has 16 amino acids. Germline CDR1 and CDR2: MNHNS and SASEGT. Trimming cost V 0 bases and J 4 bases, with 10 bases left between them. Here the CDR3 DNA reads TGTGCCAGCAGTGAAGCTAGGGCCCCGGGGGCCAACGTCCTGACTTTC. It yields the protein CASSEARAPGANVLTF.

The genes are TRBV18 and TRBJ2-7; D perhaps matches TRBD1 (5 bases). The V end lost 5 bases, the J end lost 9 bases, and 26 bases lay between the germline ends. Germline V lookup: CDR1 KGHSH, CDR2 LQKENI. The CDR3 consists of 16 residues. Here the CDR3 DNA reads TGTGCCAGCTCAGGGTCGGCGAAGACAGAAAAAATGGGGCAGTACTTC. Amino acids: CASSGSAKTEKMGQYF.

This sequence joins TRBV30 and TRBJ1-4; 10 bases align to TRBD1. V shed 7 bases and J 8 bases; nucleotides not matched to a gene: 13. The length of the CDR3 is 15 residues. Germline CDR1 reads GTSNPN; CDR2 reads SVGIG (reference sequence). DNA of the CDR3: TGTGCCTCGACAGGGGGCCAGCGGTTCACCGAAAAACTGTTTTTT. This translates into CASTGGQRFTEKLFF.

This chain connects TRBV2 to TRBJ2-2; 7 bases are shared with TRBD1. V was clipped by 4 bases and J by 6 bases; unmatched bases: 5. This CDR3 has 14 residues. The germline CDR1 and CDR2 sequences are SNHLY and FYNNEI. The CDR3 region has the DNA TGTGCCAGCAGTGTTACCACAGGGGCCGGGGAGCTGTTTTTT. Translating gives CASSVTTGAGELFF. Variable domain in full (rest from reference TRBV2 and TRBJ2-2): EPEVTQTPSHQVTQMGQEVILRCVPISNHLYFYWYRQILGQKVEFLVSFYNNEISEKSEIFDDQFSVERPDGSNFTLKIRSTKLEDSAMYFCASSVTTGAGELFFGEGSRLTVL.

V usage is TRBV7-8 and J usage is TRBJ2-2; 12 positions agree with TRBD2. This CDR3 comprises 16 residues. V shed 1 base, J shed 5 bases, and the junction held 2 bases outside the gene matches. CDR1 is SGHVS and CDR2 is FQNEAQ in the germline V gene. The CDR3 DNA is TGTGCCAGCAGCTTAGGGACTAGCGGGATGACCGGGGAGCTGTTTTTT. This encodes CASSLGTSGMTGELFF.

A single count supports this clone. The V call is TRBV27, the J call TRBJ1-1, with D perhaps TRBD1 (6 bases). With 7 bases removed from V and 1 base from J, the gap between germline ends came to 13 bases. The CDR3 has 14 amino acids. Germline V gene lookup returns CDR1 MNHEY and CDR2 SMNVEV (reference sequence). CDR3 protein: CASKNRVSNTEAFF. The CDR3 bases are TGTGCCAGCAAAAACAGGGTCTCGAACACTGAAGCTTTCTTT.

This clone has only a few counts. The chain links TRBV28 to TRBJ2-7; 9 nucleotides agree with TRBD1. Germline values: CDR1 MDHEN, CDR2 SYDVKM. CDR3 size: 17 residues. V lost 6 bases, J lost 3 bases, and 15 bases stayed unmatched. Here the CDR3 reads CASRPPAGTGRLYEQYF. The DNA for the CDR3 is TGTGCCAGCAGGCCCCCAGCCGGGACAGGGCGCCTCTACGAGCAGTACTTC. The full variable domain, with the rest looked up from reference TRBV28 and TRBJ2-7, is DVKVTQSSRYLVKRTGEKVFLECVQDMDHENMFWYRQDPGLGLRLIYFSYDVKMKEKGDIPEGYSVSREKKERFSLILESASTNQTSMYLCASRPPAGTGRLYEQYFGPGTRLTVT.

The V call is TRBV30, the J call TRBJ2-7; D remains unclear. Germline V gene lookup returns CDR1 GTSNPN and CDR2 SVGIG (reference sequence). The CDR3 runs 13 residues. V lost 0 bases to trimming and J lost 2 bases, with 8 bases between them. Here the CDR3 DNA reads TGTGCCTGGAGTGTGGAGAGAACCTACGAGCAGTACTTC. It codes for CAWSVERTYEQYF.

This clone appeared a single time. J is TRBJ2-1 and V is TRBV15, with unresolved D. The CDR3 has 16 residues. Germline V gene lookup returns CDR1 LNHNV and CDR2 YYDKDF (reference sequence). V was pared by 5 bases and J by 6 bases, with 20 bases between. This CDR3 reads CATSGWATPRLNEQFF. In DNA form, the CDR3 reads TGTGCCACCAGCGGTTGGGCAACTCCCCGACTCAATGAGCAGTTCTTC.

The V and J genes are TRBV18 and TRBJ2-1; 7 positions agree with TRBD1. Losses at the gene ends were 0 bases for V and 2 bases for J; bases not matched to a gene: 10. The V gene's germline CDR1 is KGHSH and CDR2 LQKENI. The CDR3 spans 18 residues. The CDR3 is CASSPPIETGVAYNEQFF. CDR3 nucleotides: TGTGCCAGCTCACCACCGATCGAAACAGGGGTAGCCTACAATGAGCAGTTCTTC.

This clone was observed once. The chain recombines TRBV28 with TRBJ2-5, with 8 bases lining up with TRBD1. CDR3 size: 14 residues. Trimming took 5 bases from V and 5 from J; bases not matched to a gene: 7. CDR1 and CDR2 from the germline V gene are MDHEN and SYDVKM. In DNA, the CDR3 is TGTGCCAGCAGTCAGGTCAGGGGGCGGGAGACCCAGTACTTC. It codes for CASSQVRGRETQYF.

The chain has TRBV7-9 and TRBJ2-7; TRBD1 aligns across 8 bases. V gave up 6 bases and J gave up 6 bases; unmatched junction bases: 13. The CDR3 has 15 residues. Germline V lookup: CDR1 SEHNR, CDR2 FQNEAQ (reference sequence). DNA of the CDR3: TGTGCCAGCAGTTGGGCTAACGGACAGGGCGGCGAGCAGTACTTC. The encoded protein is CASSWANGQGGEQYF.

The genes are TRBV7-3 and TRBJ2-3, with 11 positions matching TRBD2. Per the germline V gene, CDR1 is SGHTA and CDR2 is FQGTGA. The V and J ends lost 5 bases and 9 bases, in that order; junction bases with no gene match: 7. This CDR3 spans 14 amino acids. Here the CDR3 reads CASSLTSGSATQYF. In DNA, the CDR3 is TGTGCCAGCAGCCTTACTAGCGGGAGCGCCACGCAGTATTTT.

This chain uses TRBV11-3 with TRBJ2-1; 11 bases line up with TRBD2. This CDR3 has 20 amino acids. Trimming took 1 base from V and 0 from J; bases not matched to a gene: 11. Per germline, CDR1 SGHNT and CDR2 YENEEA. The CDR3 is CASSLGLPLAGGFSYNEQFF. CDR3 nucleotides: TGTGCCAGCAGCTTAGGACTACCTCTAGCGGGAGGTTTCTCCTACAATGAGCAGTTCTTC. The whole variable domain, remainder taken from reference TRBV11-3 and TRBJ2-1, is EAGVVQSPRYKIIEKKQPVAFWCNPISGHNTLYWYLQNLGQGPELLIRYENEEAVDDSQLPKDRFSAERLKGVDSTLKIQPAELGDSAVYLCASSLGLPLAGGFSYNEQFFGPGTRLTVL.

The chain recombines TRBV5-4 with TRBJ2-2; no clear D. The germline gives CDR1 SGHNT, CDR2 YYREEE (reference sequence). CDR3 size: 15 residues. V shed 2 bases and J shed 1 base, with 9 bases lying between them. CDR3: CASSFGRQNTGELFF. The CDR3 nucleotides read TGTGCCAGCAGCTTCGGTCGACAGAACACCGGGGAGCTGTTTTTT.

The chain links TRBV28 to TRBJ2-3; D is perhaps TRBD2 (5 bases). The V gene lost 3 bases and the J gene lost 2 bases, with 9 bases spanning the gap. Germline V lookup: CDR1 MDHEN, CDR2 SYDVKM. The CDR3 extends over 14 amino acids. Written as DNA, the CDR3 is TGTGCCAGCAGTTTTAACGGGAACACAGATACGCAGTATTTT. Translated: CASSFNGNTDTQYF.

The chain combines TRBV21-1 with TRBJ2-7; the DNA was not used to check the table's D call, TRBD2. TRBV21-1 is marked as a pseudogene. The CDR3 has 17 amino acids. The CDR3 DNA reads TGTGCCAGCCCGACTAGCGGGAGGAATCTTGTTTGGGGGGAGCAGTACTTC. Protein: CASPTSGRNLVWGEQYF.

V is TRBV4-1 and J is TRBJ1-6, with D unresolved. The CDR3 is 16 amino acids. V was shortened by 1 base and J by 10 bases, with 17 bases between the two germline ends. Germline V CDR1 and CDR2: MGHRA, YSYEKL. The CDR3 reads CASSQAPQSLGSPLHF. The CDR3 DNA is TGCGCCAGCAGCCAAGCCCCCCAGAGCCTTGGGTCACCCCTCCACTTT.

This chain joins TRBV5-5 and TRBJ2-1; unclear D gene. There are 16 residues in the CDR3. Trimming cost V 5 bases and J 4 bases, with 19 bases left between them. Germline V gives CDR1 SGHKS, CDR2 YYEKEE (reference sequence). CDR3 bases: TGTGCCAGCAGGCCACCCCCAAACGTGGAATACAATGAGCAGTTCTTC. It specifies CASRPPPNVEYNEQFF.

This chain links TRBV9 with TRBJ2-3, with 9 bases identical to TRBD2. This CDR3 contains 19 residues. Germline CDR1 is SGDLS and CDR2 is YYNGEE. The V segment lost 2 bases and the J segment 4 bases; nucleotides outside the gene matches: 17. CDR3 amino acids: CASSVDSGSGMVVSDTQYF. CDR3 nucleotides: TGTGCCAGCAGCGTCGATAGCGGGAGTGGGATGGTGGTATCAGATACGCAGTATTTT.

This chain connects TRBV28 to TRBJ2-3, with TRBD1 identical over 9 bases. Germline CDR1 and CDR2: MDHEN and SYDVKM. V gave up 6 bases and J gave up 4 bases; unmatched junction bases: 14. This CDR3 is 17 amino acids long. The DNA of the CDR3 is TGTGCCAGCAGGTGGTATGGCGACAGGGGGAGGGCAGATACGCAGTATTTT. This translates into CASRWYGDRGRADTQYF.

By sample share, this clone is medium-sized. This chain links TRBV2 with TRBJ1-2; the D is unclear. The V end lost 1 base, the J end lost 7 bases, and 4 bases lay between the germline ends. The CDR3 runs to 11 residues. CDR1 SNHLY and CDR2 FYNNEI come from the germline V gene. The CDR3 loop is CASSEGFGYTF. The CDR3 nucleotides are TGTGCCAGCAGTGAAGGGTTTGGCTACACCTTC.

This clone was recorded a few times. The V gene is TRBV7-9, the J gene TRBJ2-3; TRBD2 agrees at 12 bases. Germline V CDR1 and CDR2: SEHNR, FQNEAQ (reference sequence). The V segment lost 4 bases and the J segment 3 bases; nucleotides outside the gene matches: 14. This CDR3 comprises 19 residues. The CDR3 nucleotides are TGTGCCAGCAGCTCTACTAGCGGGAGGATTCTCCTGCAGACAGATACGCAGTATTTT. This codes for CASSSTSGRILLQTDTQYF. The whole variable domain, filled in from reference TRBV7-9 and TRBJ2-3, reads DTGVSQNPRHKITKRGQNVTFRCDPISEHNRLYWYRQTLGQGPEFLTYFQNEAQLEKSRLLSDRFSAERPKGSFSTLEIQRTEQGDSAMYLCASSSTSGRILLQTDTQYFGPGTRLTVL.

The chain employs TRBV20-1 and TRBJ2-5; D is uncertain. Germline values: CDR1 DFQATT, CDR2 SNEGSKA (reference sequence). The CDR3 length is 11 residues. V lost 6 bases, J lost 5 bases, and 10 bases lay in between. In DNA form, the CDR3 reads TGCAGTGCCACCGAGTCGGAGACCCAGTACTTC. This encodes CSATESETQYF.